The present entry profiles one T cell receptor beta chain with its context. This record belongs to a study of shared clonotypes between healthy human individuals. Trimming took off 2 bases at V and 5 bases at J, with 13 bases between the two ends. The CDR3 has 14 residues. Germline V CDR1 and CDR2: MNHNS, SASEGT. Cells designated naive CD8 were CD45RO-negative and were positively selected for CCR7, with terminally differentiated effector memory CD45RA+ cells excluded. Sequencing was performed with immunoSEQ multiplex PCR; in TCRdb, only in-frame clones are kept and a portion is missing. The table has about 2 million clones, about 95% seen once.

The TCR sequence derives from a man between 18 and 35 years old in good health. The sequencing input was naive CD8+ T cells sorted from blood. J is TRBJ2-7 and V is TRBV6-1, with unresolved D. The CDR3 sequence is CASSEFGVFDEQYF. Written as DNA, the CDR3 is TGTGCCAGCAGTGAATTTGGGGTTTTCGACGAGCAGTACTTC.